This T cell receptor beta chain originates from a study of T-cell memory formation after mild COVID-19. At the level of the study: Across donors, TCR clusters were largely donor specific.

There are 17 residues in the CDR3. The trim removed 6 bases at V and 5 bases at J, leaving 13 bases unmatched. Germline V gene lookup returns CDR1 SNHLY and CDR2 FYNNEI. With constant-segment primers, 5'RACE yielded cDNA libraries of TCR alpha and TCR beta that carried sample barcodes and UMIs. TCRdb reprocessed the 5' RACE reads with MiXCR, giving one entry per CDR3 protein. This sample has some 54,000 distinct CDR3 sequences; around 9.5% occur once, and the top ten carry about 1.1%. This clonotype occurred a few times. The antigen is unknown. Points from the study as a whole: The finding that pre-infection memory included some responding clones suggested that cross-reactive memory joined.

The TCR sequence derives from a man aged 18 to 29 who had mild COVID-19 (a few samples of this study predate the infection). Cell type and time point are not known. The V and J genes are TRBV2 and TRBJ2-1; 10 nucleotides align to TRBD2. Specimen: PBMCs or a T cell subset sorted from them (not recorded which). The CDR3: CASSQRVAGGKDNEQFF. In nucleotides, the CDR3 is TGTGCCAGCAGCCAGCGAGTAGCGGGGGGTAAAGACAATGAGCAGTTCTTC.